These T cell receptor beta chains were read from a single sample in a study of CD8+CD57+ T cells in acquired aplastic anemia. TCRdb itself ran the reads through MiXCR, one entry per CDR3 protein. The sample has about 160,000 distinct CDR3 sequences, more than 40% seen once. The sample was sorted CD4+, CD8+, or CD8+CD57+ T cells (not recorded which) from PBMCs. These receptors were taken from a human donor with aplastic anemia. Each CDR3 is given with its conserved first and last residue. D genes are given only for firm matches. The size of a clone is reported for some rows only, either as once, few or many, or as a class for expanded clones.

clone_size: few; cdr3_length: 15; j_call: TRBJ2-7; v_call: TRBV7-8; d_call: .; cdr3_aa: CASSFRRGRGYEQYF; cdr3_nt: TGTGCCAGCAGCTTCCGGAGGGGGCGCGGCTACGAGCAGTACTTC
clone_size: .; cdr3_length: 16; j_call: TRBJ2-2; v_call: TRBV11-1; d_call: TRBD1; cdr3_aa: CASSLGQGNGIGELFF; cdr3_nt: TGTGCCAGCAGCTTGGGACAGGGGAACGGCATCGGGGAGCTGTTTTTT
clone_size: many; cdr3_length: 20; j_call: TRBJ2-5; v_call: TRBV19; d_call: TRBD1; cdr3_aa: CASSAGTGEGGRPGSETQYF; cdr3_nt: TGTGCCAGTAGTGCCGGGACAGGGGAAGGCGGGAGGCCGGGTTCCGAGACCCAGTACTTC
clone_size: .; cdr3_length: 19; j_call: TRBJ1-2; v_call: TRBV4-1; d_call: TRBD1; cdr3_aa: CASSQGGPGTGGNNYGYTF; cdr3_nt: TGCGCCAGCAGCCAAGGAGGTCCCGGGACAGGGGGCAATAACTATGGCTACACCTTC
clone_size: .; cdr3_length: 16; j_call: TRBJ2-6; v_call: TRBV13; d_call: .; cdr3_aa: CASSWRQSSGANVLTF; cdr3_nt: TGTGCCAGCAGCTGGAGACAGTCTTCTGGGGCCAACGTCCTGACTTTC
clone_size: many; cdr3_length: 15; j_call: TRBJ2-3; v_call: TRBV6-6; d_call: .; cdr3_aa: CASSYEGEGTDTQYF; cdr3_nt: TGTGCCAGCAGTTACGAGGGGGAGGGCACAGATACGCAGTATTTT
clone_size: many; cdr3_length: 13; j_call: TRBJ2-2; v_call: TRBV29-1; d_call: .; cdr3_aa: CSVEGGYTGELFF; cdr3_nt: TGCAGCGTTGAAGGGGGGTACACCGGGGAGCTGTTTTTT
clone_size: many; cdr3_length: 13; j_call: TRBJ2-3; v_call: TRBV2; d_call: .; cdr3_aa: CASRSQGRDTQYF; cdr3_nt: TGTGCCAGCAGGTCCCAGGGGAGAGATACGCAGTATTTT
clone_size: .; cdr3_length: 13; j_call: TRBJ2-1; v_call: TRBV2; d_call: .; cdr3_aa: CAITQQNYNEQFF; cdr3_nt: TGTGCCATCACACAGCAGAATTACAATGAGCAGTTCTTC
clone_size: .; cdr3_length: 13; j_call: TRBJ2-7; v_call: TRBV2; d_call: .; cdr3_aa: CASSVLGGAEQYF; cdr3_nt: TGTGCCAGCAGTGTCTTAGGTGGTGCTGAGCAGTACTTC
clone_size: many; cdr3_length: 16; j_call: TRBJ2-2; v_call: TRBV12-3/TRBV12-4; d_call: .; cdr3_aa: CASSFPGHIDTGELFF; cdr3_nt: TGTGCCAGCAGTTTCCCTGGACATATCGACACCGGGGAGCTGTTTTTT
clone_size: many; cdr3_length: 15; j_call: TRBJ1-1; v_call: TRBV6-5; d_call: .; cdr3_aa: CASSVGAWEGTEAFF; cdr3_nt: TGTGCCAGCAGTGTGGGAGCATGGGAAGGGACTGAAGCTTTCTTT
clone_size: many; cdr3_length: 12; j_call: TRBJ2-1; v_call: TRBV19; d_call: .; cdr3_aa: CASSIPNNEQFF; cdr3_nt: TGTGCCAGTAGTATCCCAAACAATGAGCAGTTCTTC
clone_size: .; cdr3_length: 16; j_call: TRBJ1-3; v_call: TRBV6-1; d_call: .; cdr3_aa: CASSHAAGGSGNTIYF; cdr3_nt: TGTGCCAGCAGCCACGCGGCCGGGGGATCTGGAAACACCATATATTTT
clone_size: many; cdr3_length: 16; j_call: TRBJ2-3; v_call: TRBV9; d_call: TRBD2; cdr3_aa: CASSASGRGPTDTQYF; cdr3_nt: TGTGCCAGCAGCGCTAGCGGGAGAGGTCCGACAGATACGCAGTATTTT
clone_size: .; cdr3_length: 16; j_call: TRBJ1-5; v_call: TRBV10-3; d_call: .; cdr3_aa: CAISERGENSNQPQHF; cdr3_nt: TGTGCCATCAGTGAGAGAGGGGAAAATAGCAATCAGCCCCAGCACTTT
clone_size: .; cdr3_length: 12; j_call: TRBJ2-7; v_call: TRBV28; d_call: .; cdr3_aa: CASITGTYEQYF; cdr3_nt: TGTGCCAGCATCACAGGGACCTACGAGCAGTACTTC
clone_size: .; cdr3_length: 13; j_call: TRBJ2-7; v_call: TRBV7-9; d_call: .; cdr3_aa: CASSLPGAYEQYF; cdr3_nt: TGTGCCAGCAGCTTACCAGGGGCCTACGAGCAGTACTTC
clone_size: .; cdr3_length: 13; j_call: TRBJ2-7; v_call: TRBV7-2; d_call: TRBD2; cdr3_aa: CASSSGEGYEQYF; cdr3_nt: TGTGCCAGCAGCTCCGGGGAGGGCTACGAGCAGTACTTC
clone_size: .; cdr3_length: 15; j_call: TRBJ1-6; v_call: TRBV3-1; d_call: .; cdr3_aa: CASSQVSARPSPLHF; cdr3_nt: TGTGCCAGCAGCCAGGTCAGTGCCAGGCCTTCACCCCTCCACTTT
clone_size: .; cdr3_length: 15; j_call: TRBJ1-2; v_call: TRBV20-1; d_call: .; cdr3_aa: CSARRVGSANYGYTF; cdr3_nt: TGCAGTGCCCGAAGGGTGGGCTCAGCTAACTATGGCTACACCTTC
clone_size: once; cdr3_length: 14; j_call: TRBJ2-3; v_call: TRBV3-1; d_call: TRBD2; cdr3_aa: CASGSSGEEGTQYF; cdr3_nt: TGTGCCAGTGGCTCTAGCGGTGAGGAAGGTACGCAGTATTTT
clone_size: .; cdr3_length: 14; j_call: TRBJ2-1; v_call: TRBV25-1; d_call: TRBD1; cdr3_aa: CASSGGQGGNEQFF; cdr3_nt: TGTGCCAGCAGTGGGGGACAGGGGGGCAATGAGCAGTTCTTC
clone_size: many; cdr3_length: 15; j_call: TRBJ2-2; v_call: TRBV7-6; d_call: .; cdr3_aa: CASSLGAGEGGELFF; cdr3_nt: TGTGCCAGCAGCTTAGGAGCAGGGGAAGGCGGGGAGCTGTTTTTT
clone_size: .; cdr3_length: 13; j_call: TRBJ1-4; v_call: TRBV10-3; d_call: TRBD1; cdr3_aa: CAIKGTGDEKLFF; cdr3_nt: TGTGCCATCAAAGGGACAGGGGATGAAAAACTGTTTTTT
clone_size: .; cdr3_length: 14; j_call: TRBJ2-3; v_call: TRBV20-1; d_call: TRBD2; cdr3_aa: CSASPLAATDTQYF; cdr3_nt: TGCAGTGCTAGCCCACTAGCGGCAACAGATACGCAGTATTTT
clone_size: many; cdr3_length: 13; j_call: TRBJ2-3; v_call: TRBV20-1; d_call: .; cdr3_aa: CSAPLGVIYTQYF; cdr3_nt: TGCAGTGCGCCACTCGGGGTCATATATACGCAGTATTTT
clone_size: .; cdr3_length: 11; j_call: TRBJ2-3; v_call: TRBV24-1; d_call: .; cdr3_aa: CATSDLGDWNF; cdr3_nt: TGTGCCACCAGTGATTTGGGGGACTGGAATTTT
clone_size: .; cdr3_length: 13; j_call: TRBJ2-6; v_call: TRBV7-2; d_call: .; cdr3_aa: CASSGTGANVLTF; cdr3_nt: TGTGCCAGCAGCGGGACTGGGGCCAACGTCCTGACTTTC
clone_size: many; cdr3_length: 16; j_call: TRBJ1-1; v_call: TRBV10-2; d_call: .; cdr3_aa: CASGPGSGAEGTEAFF; cdr3_nt: TGCGCCAGCGGACCGGGATCGGGGGCTGAGGGGACTGAAGCTTTCTTT
clone_size: many; cdr3_length: 12; j_call: TRBJ2-2; v_call: TRBV9; d_call: .; cdr3_aa: CASSANTGELFF; cdr3_nt: TGTGCCAGCAGCGCTAACACCGGGGAGCTGTTTTTT
clone_size: .; cdr3_length: 16; j_call: TRBJ2-5; v_call: TRBV24-1; d_call: TRBD2; cdr3_aa: CATSDFGLAGVETQYF; cdr3_nt: TGTGCCACCAGTGATTTCGGGCTAGCGGGAGTGGAGACCCAGTACTTC
clone_size: many; cdr3_length: 18; j_call: TRBJ2-6; v_call: TRBV7-8; d_call: TRBD1; cdr3_aa: CASSLLRDRLSGANVLTF; cdr3_nt: TGTGCCAGCAGCTTGCTCCGGGACAGGCTATCTGGGGCCAACGTCCTGACTTTC
clone_size: many; cdr3_length: 13; j_call: TRBJ2-7; v_call: TRBV24-1; d_call: .; cdr3_aa: CATRRGDSYEQYF; cdr3_nt: TGTGCCACCCGGAGGGGGGACTCCTACGAGCAGTACTTC
clone_size: .; cdr3_length: 13; j_call: TRBJ2-1; v_call: TRBV2; d_call: TRBD1; cdr3_aa: CATKGTGIHEQFF; cdr3_nt: TGTGCCACCAAGGGGACAGGGATCCATGAGCAGTTCTTC
clone_size: .; cdr3_length: 11; j_call: TRBJ2-7; v_call: TRBV7-9; d_call: .; cdr3_aa: CASSSQYEQYF; cdr3_nt: TGTGCCAGCAGCTCCCAATACGAGCAGTACTTC
clone_size: .; cdr3_length: 14; j_call: TRBJ1-2; v_call: TRBV13; d_call: .; cdr3_aa: CASSLQGLPYGYTF; cdr3_nt: TGTGCCAGCAGCTTACAGGGGCTTCCCTATGGCTACACCTTC
clone_size: .; cdr3_length: 15; j_call: TRBJ1-2; v_call: TRBV19; d_call: TRBD1; cdr3_aa: CASSVRDRAPYGYTF; cdr3_nt: TGTGCCAGTAGTGTCCGGGACAGGGCACCGTATGGCTACACCTTC
clone_size: .; cdr3_length: 12; j_call: TRBJ1-2; v_call: TRBV29-1; d_call: .; cdr3_aa: CSVDSAVYGYTF; cdr3_nt: TGCAGCGTTGACAGCGCCGTCTATGGCTACACCTTC
clone_size: .; cdr3_length: 15; j_call: TRBJ1-2; v_call: TRBV24-1; d_call: .; cdr3_aa: CATSDGRWTNYGYTF; cdr3_nt: TGTGCCACCAGTGATGGGCGGTGGACTAACTATGGCTACACCTTC
clone_size: few; cdr3_length: 15; j_call: TRBJ2-7; v_call: TRBV11-3; d_call: .; cdr3_aa: CASSLGRDSSYEQHF; cdr3_nt: TGTGCCAGCAGCTTAGGGCGGGATAGCTCCTACGAGCAGCACTTC
clone_size: .; cdr3_length: 17; j_call: TRBJ2-1; v_call: TRBV25-1; d_call: TRBD1; cdr3_aa: CASSGFSGTGSYDEQFF; cdr3_nt: TGTGCCAGCAGTGGCTTCTCCGGGACAGGTTCTTACGATGAGCAGTTCTTC
clone_size: few; cdr3_length: 15; j_call: TRBJ1-2; v_call: TRBV10-3; d_call: .; cdr3_aa: CAISEVADPLRGYTF; cdr3_nt: TGTGCCATCAGTGAGGTGGCAGACCCCCTGAGGGGCTACACCTTC
clone_size: .; cdr3_length: 15; j_call: TRBJ1-1; v_call: TRBV10-3; d_call: .; cdr3_aa: CAISDPGDVSTEAFF; cdr3_nt: TGTGCCATCAGTGACCCGGGAGACGTTAGCACTGAAGCTTTCTTT
clone_size: once; cdr3_length: 13; j_call: TRBJ2-7; v_call: TRBV10-3; d_call: .; cdr3_aa: CAISAGGNYEQYF; cdr3_nt: TGTGCCATCAGTGCCGGCGGAAACTACGAGCAGTACTTC
clone_size: .; cdr3_length: 13; j_call: TRBJ1-5; v_call: TRBV12-3/TRBV12-4; d_call: .; cdr3_aa: CASSLGGSGPQHF; cdr3_nt: TGTGCCAGCAGTTTAGGAGGGAGCGGGCCCCAGCATTTT
clone_size: many; cdr3_length: 16; j_call: TRBJ2-5; v_call: TRBV15; d_call: TRBD2; cdr3_aa: CATYLAGVGSQETQYF; cdr3_nt: TGTGCCACCTATCTCGCGGGAGTAGGGAGTCAAGAGACCCAGTACTTC